The T cell receptor (beta chain) described here comes from a study of T cells in Graves' hyperthyroidism and ophthalmopathy. For the study at large: At initial diagnosis, before any treatment had begun, peripheral blood was obtained.

With respect to this clonotype: At one end, the junction sequence differs from germline, possibly due to a read error.

In germline, CDR1 is SGHTA, CDR2 FQGNSA. The CDR3 runs to 15 residues. Researchers amplified the TCR beta CDR3 regions from RNA transcripts. In the first-round RT-PCR of the TCR CDR3, the HTBI primer set was used. Via MiXCR, TCRdb re-called the multiplex PCR reads, giving one row per CDR3 protein. The repertoire holds approximately 630,000 distinct CDR3 sequences, with roughly 15% as singletons. The sequence derives from a woman aged 25 to 45 with Graves' hyperthyroidism. The chain joins TRBV7-2 to TRBJ2-7; 9 nucleotides agree with TRBD1. Sequencing was performed on blood. The CDR3 DNA reads as TGCGCCAGCAGCCAACCGGACAGGGGTTCTTACGAGCAGTACTTC. This codes for CASSQPDRGSYEQYF.